These 20 T cell receptor beta chains were sequenced from one sample in a study of radiotherapy plus CTLA-4 blockade in lung cancer. The protocol was immunoSEQ multiplex PCR, while the TCRdb copy is restricted to in-frame clones and leaves out a portion. This table holds approximately 89,000 clones, 78% found once. The specimen was peripheral blood, collected from a patient treated with radiotherapy plus ipilimumab. The receptors shown here come from a human donor with non-small cell lung cancer who had a partial response to radiotherapy plus ipilimumab. Some clones in this sample may be carry-over from other donors' samples.

V gene TRBV10-3 combines with J gene TRBJ1-1; 8 positions agree with TRBD1. CDR3 size: 13 residues. J lost 4 bases, V lost 7 bases, and 5 bases had no gene match. The V gene's germline CDR1 is ENHRY and CDR2 SYGVKD. CDR3 DNA: TGTGCCATCACCGGGACAGGCATCACTGAAGCTTTCTTT. Its protein product is CAITGTGITEAFF.

This clone was counted a single time. V and J are TRBV27 and TRBJ2-7; 8 nucleotides align to TRBD1. The V and J ends lost 9 bases and 0 bases, in that order; junction bases with no gene match: 10. In germline, CDR1 is MNHEY, CDR2 SMNVEV (reference sequence). The CDR3 contains 15 residues. The CDR3 region is CASSGRGLSSYEQYF. DNA of the CDR3: TGTGCCAGTTCCGGCAGGGGGCTTAGCTCCTACGAGCAGTACTTC.

This clone was counted between two and nine times. The chain has TRBV7-9 and TRBJ2-5; a possible D gene is TRBD1 (7 bases). Deletions cut 5 bases from V and 4 bases from J, with 14 bases between. Per germline, CDR1 SEHNR and CDR2 FQNEAQ (reference sequence). The CDR3 has 14 residues. The CDR3 loop is CASSLRQGGETQYF. The CDR3 nucleotides read TGTGCCAGCAGCCTTCGACAGGGAGGAGAGACCCAGTACTTC.

This chain connects TRBV30 to TRBJ2-2; maybe TRBD1 (5 bases). CDR3 length equals 13 residues. CDR1 is GTSNPN, CDR2 SVGIG, per germline (reference sequence). The V end was cut by 5 bases, the J end by 6 bases, with 13 bases between. The CDR3 region is CAWSPGHSGELFF. The DNA of the CDR3 is TGTGCCTGGTCTCCAGGACACTCCGGGGAGCTGTTTTTT.

The chain combines TRBV5-4 with TRBJ1-2, with D uncertain. V was trimmed by 4 bases and J by 8 bases, leaving 12 bases between them. This CDR3 contains 12 residues. Germline CDR1 reads SGHNT; CDR2 reads YYREEE (reference sequence). CDR3 sequence: CASSVGREGYTF. CDR3 DNA: TGTGCCAGCAGCGTAGGGCGGGAAGGCTACACCTTC.

The sample holds a few counts of this clone. This chain links TRBV7-8 with TRBJ1-1; TRBD1 matches at 9 bases. Per germline, CDR1 SGHVS and CDR2 FQNEAQ. Germline trimming cut 3 bases from V and 8 bases from J; bases unmatched to any gene: 7. This CDR3 region has 14 residues. In DNA form, the CDR3 reads TGTGCCAGCAGCTTTGGGACAGGGATGTCAGAAGCTTTCTTT. Amino acid sequence: CASSFGTGMSEAFF. The variable domain in full, completed from reference TRBV7-8 and TRBJ1-1, reads GAGVSQSPRYKVAKRGQDVALRCDPISGHVSLFWYQQALGQGPEFLTYFQNEAQLDKSGLPSDRFFAERPEGSVSTLKIQRTQQEDSAVYLCASSFGTGMSEAFFGQGTRLTVV.

This clone was seen a handful of times. The chain combines TRBV29-1 with TRBJ2-7, with 7 bases matching TRBD1. V shed 3 bases, J shed 2 bases, and the junction held 7 bases outside the gene matches. The CDR3 runs 14 residues. Germline loops: CDR1 SQVTM, CDR2 ANQGSEA. The CDR3 protein is CSVEWHGQAYEQYF. CDR3 coding DNA: TGCAGCGTTGAGTGGCACGGACAGGCCTACGAGCAGTACTTC.

This rearrangement joins TRBV5-1 to TRBJ2-7, with 7 bases fitting TRBD1. Germline CDR1 SGHRS, CDR2 YFSETQ. This CDR3 is built from 14 residues. Germline trimming cut 0 bases from V and 1 base from J; bases unmatched to any gene: 1. CDR3 bases: TGCGCCAGCAGCTTGGAGGGACAGTCCTACGAGCAGTACTTC. Amino acids: CASSLEGQSYEQYF.

The chain uses TRBV9 and TRBJ2-3; maybe TRBD2 (6 bases). CDR3 size: 14 residues. The V and J ends lost 0 bases and 6 bases respectively, with 11 bases between them. Germline V gene sequence: CDR1 SGDLS, CDR2 YYNGEE. The DNA for the CDR3 is TGTGCCAGCAGCGTAGAGCTAGCGCGCGATACGCAGTATTTT. It codes for CASSVELARDTQYF.

The chain uses TRBV6-1 and TRBJ2-1; tentatively, D is TRBD2 (6 bases). CDR1 and CDR2 from the germline V gene are MNHNS and SASEGT. The length of the CDR3 is 15 residues. V was trimmed by 6 bases and J by 3 bases, leaving 15 bases between them. CDR3 nucleotide sequence: TGTGCCAGCAGATCACTAGCATTAGGCTACAATGAGCAGTTCTTC. Its translation: CASRSLALGYNEQFF.

This chain uses TRBV5-6 with TRBJ1-1; D not certain. CDR1 SGHDT and CDR2 YYEEEE come from the germline V gene. The CDR3 consists of 12 residues. V shed 4 bases and J shed 5 bases, with 9 bases lying between them. CDR3 residues: CASSLEETEAFF. The CDR3 DNA sequence: TGTGCCAGCAGCCTGGAGGAGACTGAAGCTTTCTTT. Drawing the rest from reference TRBV5-6 and TRBJ1-1, the complete variable domain is DAGVTQSPTHLIKTRGQQVTLRCSPKSGHDTVSWYQQALGQGPQFIFQYYEEEERQRGNFPDRFSGHQFPNYSSELNVNALLLGDSALYLCASSLEETEAFFGQGTRLTVV.

This clone has a single count. This chain connects TRBV7-8 to TRBJ2-2, with no clear D. Germline CDR1 and CDR2: SGHVS and FQNEAQ. Between the trimmed V and J ends, which lost 5 bases and 4 bases, there was a span of 14 bases. The CDR3 is 15 amino acids. CDR3 DNA: TGTGCCAGCAGCCCTCTTACTAATCCCACCGGGGAGCTGTTTTTT. Translated: CASSPLTNPTGELFF.

The V gene is TRBV19, the J gene TRBJ2-5, with 9 bases matching TRBD2. V lost 9 bases and J lost 10; bases outside the gene matches: 9. The germline V gene has CDR1 LNHDA and CDR2 SQIVND (reference sequence). This CDR3 region has 12 residues. The CDR3 region has the DNA TGTGCCAGCGCGGGGGGGGGTGTGGGCCAGTACTTC. It is translated as CASAGGGVGQYF.

The chain links TRBV6-5 to TRBJ2-7, with a weak D call TRBD1 (6 bases). The CDR3 covers 13 residues. V lost 6 bases and J 6 bases, leaving 15 bases between the germline ends. The germline V gene encodes CDR1 MNHEY and CDR2 SVGAGI. CDR3 region: CASRNRVSSEQYF. CDR3 bases: TGTGCCAGCAGGAACAGGGTTTCGAGCGAGCAGTACTTC.

The chain is built from TRBV19 and TRBJ2-1; 11 bases map to TRBD2. From germline, CDR1 is LNHDA and CDR2 SQIVND (reference sequence). The CDR3 is 15 amino acids. V shed 4 bases, J shed 1 base, and the junction held 0 bases outside the gene matches. The CDR3 DNA reads as TGTGCCAGTAGTACTAGCGGGGGGTCCTACAATGAGCAGTTCTTC. Protein sequence: CASSTSGGSYNEQFF.

The rearrangement joins TRBV30 to TRBJ2-5; D uncertain. V was trimmed by 2 bases and J by 5 bases, leaving 12 bases between them. CDR3 length: 13 residues. The germline V gene has CDR1 GTSNPN and CDR2 SVGIG (reference sequence). CDR3 sequence reads: CAWSRLQLETQYF. CDR3 in DNA: TGTGCCTGGAGTAGGCTACAGTTGGAGACCCAGTACTTC.

This chain joins TRBV4-1 and TRBJ1-6; D unresolved. The germline V and J ends were trimmed by 4 bases and 6 bases, with 13 bases remaining between them. The CDR3 loop spans 15 amino acids. Germline CDR1 MGHRA, CDR2 YSYEKL. DNA of the CDR3: TGCGCCAGCAGCCTAGGAGTTACGGTTAATTCACCCCTCCACTTT. It translates to CASSLGVTVNSPLHF.

V is TRBV19 and J is TRBJ1-5; 8 bases agree with TRBD1. V gave up 4 bases and J gave up 6 bases; unmatched junction bases: 5. This CDR3 spans 14 amino acids. From germline, CDR1 is LNHDA and CDR2 SQIVND (reference sequence). The DNA for the CDR3 is TGTGCCAGTAGTACTCGACAGGGGCCTCAGCCCCAGCATTTT. It translates to CASSTRQGPQPQHF.

This chain joins TRBV28 and TRBJ1-5; D might be TRBD1 (5 bases). The CDR3 runs to 13 residues. From germline, CDR1 is MDHEN and CDR2 SYDVKM. V was cut by 5 bases and J by 13 bases, with 18 bases left in between. CDR3 protein: CASSPPHRDFQHF. The CDR3 bases are TGTGCCAGCAGTCCTCCCCACCGGGACTTTCAGCATTTT.

The chain employs TRBV7-2 and TRBJ2-5, with 7 bases lining up with TRBD1. Looked up from germline, CDR1 is SGHTA and CDR2 is FQGNSA. After removal of 5 bases from V and 3 bases from J, the junction contained 6 bases not matched to a gene. The CDR3 has 14 residues. For the CDR3, the DNA is TGTGCCAGCAGCCAACACACAGGGGAAGAGACCCAGTACTTC. Residues: CASSQHTGEETQYF.